This TCR beta chain was sequenced during a study of shared clonotypes between healthy human individuals. Background on the study: The study used three CD4 naive, three CD4 memory, two CD8 naive and one CD8 memory plate per donor.

Clones were read by immunoSEQ multiplex PCR, and TCRdb kept only the in-frame ones, dropping some. The sample lists more than 2,000,000 clones, 85% to 95% occurring once. Regarding this clone: Its antigen remains unidentified.

Study results and limitations: Represented diversity, genetic and exposure-history alike, was limited by few donors.

CDR3 size: 17 residues. Germline CDR1 is MGHRA and CDR2 is YSYEKL. Trimming at V came to 1 base and at J to 2 bases, leaving 8 bases not matched to a gene. The TCR comes from a man between 18 and 35 years old in good health. Some clones in this sample may be carry-over from other donors' samples. The V and J genes are TRBV4-1 and TRBJ2-7, with 10 nucleotides matching TRBD2. The sequencing sample was made of naive CD4+ T cells from PBMCs. The subset is: CD45RA+ positively selected. The CDR3 nucleotides are TGCGCCAGCAGCCAAGCCCTCTTAGCGGGAGGCACCTACGAGCAGTACTTC. It yields the protein CASSQALLAGGTYEQYF.